The 16 T cell receptor beta chains given below trace back to one sample, sequenced in a study of shared clonotypes between healthy human individuals. The data were produced by immunoSEQ multiplex PCR, yet TCRdb's version contains in-frame clones alone and is incomplete. The repertoire has about 1 million clones, around 74% of them found once; the top ten carry less than 1.5%. The specimen was memory CD4+ T cells sorted from blood. Subset: CD45RA-negative fraction. The receptors derive from a man younger than 35 in good health.

The V call is TRBV28, the J call TRBJ1-4; possible D gene TRBD1, 6 bases. The CDR3 runs to 14 residues. V lost 8 bases and J lost 7, with 17 bases in between. Germline assignment: CDR1 MDHEN and CDR2 SYDVKM. The CDR3 DNA reads as TGTGCCAGCCGCGAAAGGGGGTTGGGTGAAAAACTGTTTTTT. Residues: CASRERGLGEKLFF.

The chain carries TRBV18 and TRBJ2-5, with TRBD2 matching over 12 bases. The V segment lost 6 bases and the J segment 3 bases; nucleotides outside the gene matches: 8. In germline, CDR1 is KGHSH, CDR2 LQKENI. This CDR3 is built from 16 residues. CDR3 nucleotides: TGTGCCAGCTCCCGAGGACTAGCGGGATGGGAAGAGACCCAGTACTTC. It yields the protein CASSRGLAGWEETQYF.

This clone was recorded a few times. V and J are TRBV15 and TRBJ1-5; D unclear. This CDR3 spans 14 amino acids. Between the trimmed V and J ends, which lost 4 bases and 6 bases, there was a span of 13 bases. In germline, CDR1 is LNHNV, CDR2 YYDKDF (reference sequence). CDR3: CATSTLDIGQPQHF. DNA for the CDR3: TGTGCCACCAGCACCCTCGACATCGGTCAGCCCCAGCATTTT.

V gene TRBV6-6 combines with J gene TRBJ2-3, with unresolved D. Germline-derived CDR1 and CDR2 are MNHNY and SVGAGI (reference sequence). The length of the CDR3 is 11 residues. Trimming shortened V by 6 bases and J by 10 bases, and 11 bases separated the two germline ends. The CDR3 sequence: CASSPGAAQYF. The CDR3 DNA is TGTGCCAGCAGCCCCGGTGCAGCGCAGTATTTT.

The V and J genes are TRBV5-1 and TRBJ1-2; TRBD1 agrees at 8 bases. Germline CDR1 reads SGHRS; CDR2 reads YFSETQ. Unmatched junction bases numbered 6, after V lost 3 bases and J lost 8 bases. CDR3 length: 13 amino acids. The CDR3 nucleotides read TGCGCCAGCAGCTCCGGACAGGGTTGGGGCTACACCTTC. Its translation: CASSSGQGWGYTF.

This clone was seen only once. This chain connects TRBV7-2 to TRBJ2-2; no definite D call. The CDR3 length is 15 residues. Germline V lookup: CDR1 SGHTA, CDR2 FQGNSA. Trimming removed 1 base from V and 4 bases from J, with 10 bases in between. As DNA, the CDR3 is TGTGCCAGCAGCTTAGTGGCGGTCACCACCGGGGAGCTGTTTTTT. Protein sequence: CASSLVAVTTGELFF.

This chain joins TRBV18 and TRBJ2-3, with TRBD2 matching 11 bases. Trimming removed 0 bases from V and 1 base from J; junction bases left unmatched: 3. Germline assignment: CDR1 KGHSH and CDR2 LQKENI. The CDR3 runs 17 residues. CDR3 protein: CASSPPASGGRTDTQYF. DNA for the CDR3: TGTGCCAGCTCACCACCGGCTAGCGGGGGGCGCACAGATACGCAGTATTTT.

The gene calls are TRBV28 and TRBJ1-4; 9 bases map to TRBD1. In germline, CDR1 is MDHEN, CDR2 SYDVKM. CDR3 length equals 16 residues. V trimming: 7 bases; J trimming: 3 bases; junction bases outside the gene matches: 9. The CDR3 sequence is CASTSTGGKANEKLFF. The CDR3 DNA reads as TGTGCCAGCACCTCGACAGGGGGTAAAGCTAATGAAAAACTGTTTTTT.

J is TRBJ1-2 and V is TRBV5-1; D ambiguous. The length of the CDR3 is 13 residues. Looked up from germline, CDR1 is SGHRS and CDR2 is YFSETQ. V dropped 0 bases and J dropped 2 bases, with 5 bases sitting between them. The CDR3 reads CASSLDWNYGYTF. For the CDR3, the DNA is TGCGCCAGCAGCTTGGACTGGAACTATGGCTACACCTTC.

This chain joins TRBV5-1 and TRBJ1-2; 10 nucleotides match TRBD1. The ends lost 1 base at V and 7 bases at J; junction bases unmatched: 7. This CDR3 comprises 15 residues. The germline V gene encodes CDR1 SGHRS and CDR2 YFSETQ. The CDR3 nucleotides read TGCGCCAGCAGCTTGACCATGACAGGGGGCTCTGGCTACACCTTC. Protein product: CASSLTMTGGSGYTF. Combining the CDR3 with reference TRBV5-1 and TRBJ1-2 gives the whole variable domain KAGVTQTPRYLIKTRGQQVTLSCSPISGHRSVSWYQQTPGQGLQFLFEYFSETQRNKGNFPGRFSGRQFSNSRSEMNVSTLELGDSALYLCASSLTMTGGSGYTFGSGTRLTVV.

Only a few counts were recorded for this clone. V and J are TRBV9 and TRBJ1-2, with a tentative D call TRBD1 (5 bases). Germline CDR1 is SGDLS and CDR2 is YYNGEE. V was clipped by 1 base and J by 4 bases, with 8 bases between them. The length of the CDR3 is 13 residues. Here the CDR3 reads CASSVQGVYGYTF. CDR3 sequence (DNA): TGTGCCAGCAGCGTACAGGGAGTCTATGGCTACACCTTC.

The rearrangement joins TRBV6-6 to TRBJ2-3; D is perhaps TRBD1 (5 bases). V dropped 5 bases and J dropped 11 bases, with 14 bases sitting between them. The germline CDR1 and CDR2 sequences are MNHNY and SVGAGI (reference sequence). This CDR3 is 12 amino acids long. This CDR3 is CASSPLQGVQYF. DNA for the CDR3: TGTGCCAGCAGTCCTCTCCAAGGGGTGCAGTATTTT.

J is TRBJ2-7 and V is TRBV6-5; TRBD1 matches at 9 bases. With 6 bases clipped from V and 3 bases from J, the junction kept 9 bases outside the gene matches. Germline V gives CDR1 MNHEY, CDR2 SVGAGI. CDR3 length equals 15 residues. CDR3 loop: CASRPGTGFIYEQYF. CDR3 nucleotides: TGTGCCAGCAGACCCGGGACAGGGTTTATCTACGAGCAGTACTTC.

The V gene is TRBV4-1, the J gene TRBJ1-6; 7 positions agree with TRBD1. This CDR3 is 15 amino acids long. J lost 5 bases, V lost 4 bases, and 5 bases had no gene match. Germline V gives CDR1 MGHRA, CDR2 YSYEKL. The CDR3 DNA sequence: TGCGCCAGCAGCCTAGGACAGGCCAATAATTCACCCCTCCACTTT. Protein sequence: CASSLGQANNSPLHF.

J is TRBJ2-3 and V is TRBV9; 11 bases fit TRBD2. Germline lookup yields CDR1 SGDLS and CDR2 YYNGEE. The CDR3 contains 16 residues. V dropped 5 bases and J dropped 0; count of bases not matched to a gene: 5. CDR3 loop: CASSPGTSGSTDTQYF. The CDR3 coding sequence is TGTGCCAGCAGTCCCGGGACTAGCGGCAGCACAGATACGCAGTATTTT.

The chain is built from TRBV10-1 and TRBJ2-3; D possibly matches TRBD1 or TRBD2 (5 bases each). Germline CDR1 reads WNHNN; CDR2 reads SYGVQD (reference sequence). The CDR3 length is 14 residues. The germline V and J ends were trimmed by 4 bases and 2 bases, with 10 bases remaining between them. In nucleotides, the CDR3 is TGCGCCAGCAGTGCCCTAGGGACCACAGATACGCAGTATTTT. It encodes CASSALGTTDTQYF.